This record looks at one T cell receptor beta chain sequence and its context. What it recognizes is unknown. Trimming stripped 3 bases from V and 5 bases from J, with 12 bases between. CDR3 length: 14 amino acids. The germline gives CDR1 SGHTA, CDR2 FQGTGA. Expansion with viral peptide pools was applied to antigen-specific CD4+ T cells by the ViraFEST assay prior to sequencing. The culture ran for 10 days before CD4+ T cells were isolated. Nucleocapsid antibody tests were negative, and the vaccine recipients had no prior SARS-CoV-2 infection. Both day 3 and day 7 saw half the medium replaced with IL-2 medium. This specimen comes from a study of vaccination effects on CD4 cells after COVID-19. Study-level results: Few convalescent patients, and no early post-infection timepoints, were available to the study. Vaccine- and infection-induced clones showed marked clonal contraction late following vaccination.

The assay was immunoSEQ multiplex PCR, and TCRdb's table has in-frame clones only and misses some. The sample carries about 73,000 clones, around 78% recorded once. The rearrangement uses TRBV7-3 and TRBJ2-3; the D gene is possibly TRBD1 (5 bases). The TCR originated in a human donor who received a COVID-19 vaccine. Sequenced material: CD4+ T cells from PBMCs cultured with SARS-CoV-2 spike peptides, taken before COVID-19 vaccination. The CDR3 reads CASSLSRGLDTQYF. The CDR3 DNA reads TGTGCCAGCAGCTTGTCTAGGGGTTTAGATACGCAGTATTTT.